The 27 T cell receptor beta chains listed next were all sequenced from one sample in a study of T-cell reconstitution after alpha-beta-depleted transplantation in children. TCRbeta library preparation incorporated unique molecular identifiers. TCRdb reprocessed the PCR reads with MiXCR, giving one entry per CDR3 protein. Among around 360,000 distinct CDR3 sequences listed, 10% were seen once. The sample was PBMCs from the stem cell graft donor, taken from the stem cell graft. Receptors originate from a human donor who donated a stem cell graft to a child with acute lymphoblastic leukemia.

Notes on this clonotype: This could be a read error, since a much larger clone is one nucleotide away. Here the CDR3 omits its conserved ending phenylalanine or tryptophan, so a read error is the likely source. Here the CDR3 reads CASSQDANRRNTEAFL. The CDR3 region has the DNA TGCGCCAGCAGCCAGGATGCAAACAGGAGGAACACTGAAGCTTTCTTA. The chain couples TRBV4-3 to TRBJ1-1, with D perhaps matching TRBD1 (5 bases). Germline-derived CDR1 and CDR2 are LGHNA and YSLEER. The ends were cut back, 3 bases at V and 1 base at J, with 15 bases in the middle. The CDR3 loop spans 16 amino acids.

This clonotype has only a few counts. V gene TRBV12-3 or TRBV12-4 combines with J gene TRBJ2-5; D unclear. The V end lost 5 bases, the J end lost 4 bases, and 5 bases lay between the germline ends. This CDR3 spans 11 amino acids. The CDR3 DNA is TGTGCCAGCAGTGGGTCAGAGACCCAGTACTTC. Encoded protein: CASSGSETQYF.

This clonotype has a count of ten or more. This chain joins TRBV29-1 and TRBJ1-1; D gene unclear. The ends were cut back, 1 base at V and 4 bases at J, with 13 bases in the middle. CDR3 length: 14 residues. Germline loops: CDR1 SQVTM, CDR2 ANQGSEA. CDR3 amino acids: CSVEGSARSTEAFF. Written as DNA, the CDR3 is TGCAGCGTTGAAGGATCGGCCCGGAGCACTGAAGCTTTCTTT.

V usage is TRBV20-1 and J usage is TRBJ1-4; TRBD1 is a possible D gene (6 bases). The CDR3 spans 15 residues. V dropped 0 bases and J dropped 3 bases, with 11 bases sitting between them. The germline V gene has CDR1 DFQATT and CDR2 SNEGSKA (reference sequence). Here the CDR3 DNA reads TGCAGTGCTAGAGATACAGGGCGAGCTAATGAAAAACTGTTTTTT. This translates into CSARDTGRANEKLFF.

The chain joins TRBV12-3 or TRBV12-4 to TRBJ1-1, with D possibly TRBD1 on 5 matching bases. CDR3 length: 14 residues. Trimming removed 7 bases from V and 4 bases from J, with 16 bases in between. The CDR3 is CASTPGTGATEAFF. The CDR3 coding sequence is TGTGCCAGCACCCCAGGGACTGGGGCCACTGAAGCTTTCTTT.

This clonotype was seen more than once but under ten times. This chain joins TRBV6-5 and TRBJ1-3; TRBD1 matches 9 bases. Losses at the gene ends were 8 bases for V and 3 bases for J; bases not matched to a gene: 11. Germline loops: CDR1 MNHEY, CDR2 SVGAGI. The CDR3 runs 16 residues. Written as DNA, the CDR3 is TGTGCCAGCTCGGCGCCCGGGACAGGGTATGGAAACACCATATATTTT. This translates into CASSAPGTGYGNTIYF.

V and J are TRBV10-3 and TRBJ2-5, with D perhaps TRBD2 (5 bases). CDR1 and CDR2 (germline): ENHRY, SYGVKD. The CDR3 covers 13 residues. Trimming shortened V by 10 bases and J by 5 bases, and 17 bases separated the two germline ends. The CDR3 sequence is CATRPPEEETQYF. Here the CDR3 DNA reads TGTGCCACCCGACCGCCGGAGGAGGAGACCCAGTACTTC.

This clonotype was detected a few times. The V and J genes are TRBV7-2 and TRBJ2-1; D gene unclear. The CDR3 runs 14 residues. Germline V gene data show CDR1 as SGHTA and CDR2 as FQGNSA. The V gene lost 1 base and the J gene lost 6 bases, with 10 bases spanning the gap. The CDR3 region is CASSLVQRGNEQFF. The CDR3 DNA reads TGTGCCAGCAGCTTAGTCCAGCGCGGCAATGAGCAGTTCTTC.

This clonotype was seen at least ten times. This chain joins TRBV12-3 or TRBV12-4 and TRBJ2-7; the match to TRBD2 covers 13 bases. The CDR3 is made up of 15 amino acids. V shed 4 bases, J shed 2 bases, and the junction held 2 bases outside the gene matches. CDR3 sequence reads: CASSSGLAGAYEQYF. CDR3 nucleotides: TGTGCCAGCAGTTCCGGACTAGCGGGAGCCTACGAGCAGTACTTC.

The chain is built from TRBV5-1 and TRBJ1-3; tentatively, D is TRBD1 (6 bases). V was clipped by 4 bases and J by 0 bases, with 14 bases between them. The V gene's germline CDR1 is SGHRS and CDR2 YFSETQ. This CDR3 region has 16 residues. The CDR3 sequence: CASSEGHASSGNTIYF. In nucleotides, the CDR3 is TGCGCCAGCAGCGAGGGACACGCAAGCTCTGGAAACACCATATATTTT. Using reference TRBV5-1 and TRBJ1-3 for the parts outside the CDR3, the full variable domain is KAGVTQTPRYLIKTRGQQVTLSCSPISGHRSVSWYQQTPGQGLQFLFEYFSETQRNKGNFPGRFSGRQFSNSRSEMNVSTLELGDSALYLCASSEGHASSGNTIYFGEGSWLTVV.

This chain joins TRBV20-1 and TRBJ2-7, with D hard to call. Trimming removed 4 bases from V and 5 bases from J, with 12 bases in between. The CDR3 length is 12 residues. CDR1 DFQATT and CDR2 SNEGSKA come from the germline V gene (reference sequence). The CDR3 DNA reads as TGCAGTGCTACTCTTGGACGGGACGAGCAGTACTTC. Residues: CSATLGRDEQYF.

The chain employs TRBV4-2 and TRBJ1-2; 9 bases match TRBD1. This CDR3 is 16 amino acids long. With 2 bases clipped from V and 7 bases from J, the junction kept 11 bases outside the gene matches. In germline, CDR1 is LGHNA, CDR2 YNFKEQ. DNA for the CDR3: TGTGCCAGCAGCCAAAGGGCCGGGACAGGGAGCTTTGGCTACACCTTC. Translated, it gives CASSQRAGTGSFGYTF.

The chain links TRBV20-1 to TRBJ2-5; TRBD1 might be the D (6 bases). From germline, CDR1 is DFQATT and CDR2 SNEGSKA (reference sequence). CDR3 length: 13 amino acids. Trimming shortened V by 0 bases and J by 5 bases, and 10 bases separated the two germline ends. The CDR3 spells CSAREPGVETQYF. In DNA, the CDR3 is TGCAGTGCTAGAGAGCCAGGGGTGGAGACCCAGTACTTC.

This clonotype has only a few counts. The chain couples TRBV6-5 to TRBJ2-5; the D gene is possibly TRBD2 (5 bases). Germline V CDR1 and CDR2: MNHEY, SVGAGI. CDR3 length: 13 amino acids. Trimming cost V 4 bases and J 3 bases, with 9 bases left between them. The CDR3 loop is CASSSGFKETQYF. The CDR3 region has the DNA TGTGCCAGCAGTTCGGGATTTAAAGAGACCCAGTACTTC.

The chain has TRBV5-5 and TRBJ2-2; TRBD2 matches 9 bases. Germline lookup yields CDR1 SGHKS and CDR2 YYEKEE (reference sequence). J was trimmed by 7 bases and V by 4 bases; bases with no gene match: 11. This CDR3 comprises 16 residues. CDR3 amino acids: CASSLSTSGRSGELFF. The DNA of the CDR3 is TGTGCCAGCAGCCTATCCACTAGCGGGCGGAGCGGGGAGCTGTTTTTT.

This clonotype showed up just a few times. The genes are TRBV27 and TRBJ2-1; maybe TRBD2 (6 bases). From germline, CDR1 is MNHEY and CDR2 SMNVEV (reference sequence). V lost 8 bases to trimming and J lost 0 bases, with 11 bases between them. The CDR3 extends over 14 amino acids. CDR3 bases: TGTGCCAGCCTAGCGCTGAGCTCCTACAATGAGCAGTTCTTC. Residues: CASLALSSYNEQFF.

The chain is built from TRBV27 and TRBJ2-7; possibly TRBD1 or TRBD2 for D (6 bases each). The CDR3 spans 15 residues. The germline gives CDR1 MNHEY, CDR2 SMNVEV (reference sequence). V lost 2 bases and J 2 bases, leaving 13 bases between the germline ends. The CDR3 bases are TGTGCCAGCAGTTTACTCGGGGGCTGGACCTACGAGCAGTACTTC. This gives the protein CASSLLGGWTYEQYF.

This clonotype was recorded at least ten times. This rearrangement joins TRBV10-3 to TRBJ1-2, with no clear D. Trimming pared 6 bases from V and 8 bases from J, leaving 19 bases between. In germline, CDR1 is ENHRY, CDR2 SYGVKD. This CDR3 comprises 14 residues. CDR3 protein: CAISSPRGGFGYTF. The CDR3 DNA reads TGTGCCATCAGCTCACCCCGAGGAGGTTTCGGCTACACCTTC.

The chain links TRBV5-1 to TRBJ2-3; TRBD1 aligns across 7 bases. Germline CDR1 SGHRS, CDR2 YFSETQ. The V and J ends lost 2 bases and 5 bases, in that order; junction bases with no gene match: 5. CDR3 length: 14 amino acids. This CDR3 reads CASSFGTVGDTQYF. The CDR3 nucleotides are TGCGCCAGCAGCTTTGGGACAGTCGGAGATACGCAGTATTTT.

As regards this clonotype: A much larger clone is a single base away; this may be a read error. The J gene is TRBJ2-1, the V gene TRBV4-3, with 8 bases that match TRBD2. The V gene end was trimmed by 3 bases and the J gene end by 15 bases; junction bases not matched to a gene: 10. Germline V CDR1 and CDR2: LGHNA, YSLEER. The CDR3 totals 13 residues. The CDR3 loop is CASSQDTGTSPFF. The CDR3 DNA sequence: TGCGCCAGCAGCCAGGATACCGGGACTAGTCCGTTCTTC.

This clonotype was counted between two and nine times. The chain carries TRBV6-6 and TRBJ2-2; D is undetermined. The V end lost 8 bases, the J end lost 4 bases, and 8 bases lay between the germline ends. CDR1 and CDR2 (germline): MNHNY, SVGAGI (reference sequence). This CDR3 has 12 amino acids. The CDR3 nucleotides read TGTGCCAGCCTTTGGGGCACCGGGGAGCTGTTTTTT. Its protein product is CASLWGTGELFF.

This clonotype was seen a few times. The chain has TRBV10-2 and TRBJ2-7; the D call may be TRBD1 or TRBD2 (7 bases each). V gave up 8 bases and J gave up 4 bases, with 12 bases separating them. This CDR3 is built from 12 residues. The germline gives CDR1 WSHSY, CDR2 SAAADI. The CDR3 here is CASSGGEYEQYF. In DNA, the CDR3 is TGCGCCAGCTCAGGGGGGGAATACGAGCAGTACTTC.

The chain joins TRBV6-5 to TRBJ2-7; 9 bases align to TRBD1. This CDR3 spans 15 amino acids. Germline assignment: CDR1 MNHEY and CDR2 SVGAGI. The V and J ends lost 2 bases and 5 bases, in that order; junction bases with no gene match: 7. The CDR3 DNA sequence: TGTGCCAGCAGTTACGTCGGGACAGGGATAGACGAGCAGTACTTC. Its protein is CASSYVGTGIDEQYF.

The rearrangement links TRBV7-6 to TRBJ2-5; 8 bases line up with TRBD2. With 2 bases clipped from V and 0 bases from J, the junction kept 5 bases outside the gene matches. CDR3 length: 16 residues. CDR1 is SGHVS, CDR2 FNYEAQ, per germline. The CDR3 nucleotides read TGTGCCAGCAGCTTACACGGGAGGGCGTACCAAGAGACCCAGTACTTC. It codes for CASSLHGRAYQETQYF. The whole variable domain, remainder taken from reference TRBV7-6 and TRBJ2-5, is GAGVSQSPRYKVTKRGQDVALRCDPISGHVSLYWYRQALGQGPEFLTYFNYEAQQDKSGLPNDRFSAERPEGSISTLTIQRTEQRDSAMYRCASSLHGRAYQETQYFGPGTRLLVL.

V and J are TRBV20-1 and TRBJ2-5, with 11 positions matching TRBD2. V lost 0 bases and J lost 0; bases outside the gene matches: 3. This CDR3 spans 16 amino acids. Germline V gene lookup returns CDR1 DFQATT and CDR2 SNEGSKA (reference sequence). The CDR3 is CSARDVTSGDQETQYF. DNA for the CDR3: TGCAGTGCTAGAGATGTGACTAGCGGGGACCAAGAGACCCAGTACTTC.

Ten or more counts support this clonotype. The chain couples TRBV4-1 to TRBJ2-7, with D possibly being TRBD1 (5 bases). V gave up 2 bases and J gave up 1 base, with 12 bases separating them. The CDR3 is made up of 15 amino acids. Germline assignment: CDR1 MGHRA and CDR2 YSYEKL. The CDR3 nucleotides are TGCGCCAGCAGCCAAATGACAGCAACTTCCTACGAGCAGTACTTC. This sequence encodes CASSQMTATSYEQYF.

This chain joins TRBV7-9 and TRBJ2-3; 9 nucleotides agree with TRBD1. Germline V CDR1 and CDR2: SEHNR, FQNEAQ (reference sequence). This CDR3 has 14 residues. Trimming removed 6 bases from V and 4 bases from J; junction bases left unmatched: 5. CDR3 nucleotide sequence: TGTGCCAGCAGGGAGACAGGGGGTGCAGATACGCAGTATTTT. Residues: CASRETGGADTQYF. Supplemented by reference TRBV7-9 and TRBJ2-3, the full variable domain reads DTGVSQNPRHKITKRGQNVTFRCDPISEHNRLYWYRQTLGQGPEFLTYFQNEAQLEKSRLLSDRFSAERPKGSFSTLEIQRTEQGDSAMYLCASRETGGADTQYFGPGTRLTVL.